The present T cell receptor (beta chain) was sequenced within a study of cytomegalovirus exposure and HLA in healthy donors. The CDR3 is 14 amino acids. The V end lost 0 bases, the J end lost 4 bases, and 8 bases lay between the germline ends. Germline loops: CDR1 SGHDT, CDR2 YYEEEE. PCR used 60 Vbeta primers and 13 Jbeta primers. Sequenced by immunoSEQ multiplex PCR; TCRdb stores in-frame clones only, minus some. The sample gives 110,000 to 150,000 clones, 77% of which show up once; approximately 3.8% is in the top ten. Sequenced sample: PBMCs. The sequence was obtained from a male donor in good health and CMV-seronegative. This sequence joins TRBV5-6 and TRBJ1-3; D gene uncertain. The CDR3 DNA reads TGTGCCAGCAGCTTGGGGGCCATGGGAAACACCATATATTTT. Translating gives CASSLGAMGNTIYF.